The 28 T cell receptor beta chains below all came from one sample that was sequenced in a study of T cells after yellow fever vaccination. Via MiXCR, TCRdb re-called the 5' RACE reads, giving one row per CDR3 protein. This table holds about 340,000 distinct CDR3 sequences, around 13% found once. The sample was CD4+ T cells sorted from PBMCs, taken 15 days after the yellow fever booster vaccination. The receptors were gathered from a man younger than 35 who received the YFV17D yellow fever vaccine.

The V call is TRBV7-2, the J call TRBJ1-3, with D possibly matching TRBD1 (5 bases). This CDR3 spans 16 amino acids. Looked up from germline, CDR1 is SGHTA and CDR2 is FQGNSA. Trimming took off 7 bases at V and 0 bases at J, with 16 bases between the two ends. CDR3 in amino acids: CASTSGTVNSGNTIYF. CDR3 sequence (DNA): TGTGCCAGCACCTCCGGGACGGTAAACTCTGGAAACACCATATATTTT.

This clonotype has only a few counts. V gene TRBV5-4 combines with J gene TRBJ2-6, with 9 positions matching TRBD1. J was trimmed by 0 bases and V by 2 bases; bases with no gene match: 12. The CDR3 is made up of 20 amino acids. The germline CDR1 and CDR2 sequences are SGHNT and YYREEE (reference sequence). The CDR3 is CASSLSIFGTGISGANVLTF. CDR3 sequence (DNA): TGTGCCAGCAGCTTAAGTATATTCGGGACAGGGATCTCTGGGGCCAACGTCCTGACTTTC. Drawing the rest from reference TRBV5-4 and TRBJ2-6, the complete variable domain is ETGVTQSPTHLIKTRGQQVTLRCSSQSGHNTVSWYQQALGQGPQFIFQYYREEENGRGNFPPRFSGLQFPNYSSELNVNALELDDSALYLCASSLSIFGTGISGANVLTFGAGSRLTVL.

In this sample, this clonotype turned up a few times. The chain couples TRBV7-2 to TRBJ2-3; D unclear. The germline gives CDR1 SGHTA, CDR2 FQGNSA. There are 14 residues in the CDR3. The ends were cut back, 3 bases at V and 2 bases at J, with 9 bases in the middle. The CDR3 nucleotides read TGTGCCAGCAGCTTTACCAGAGACACAGATACGCAGTATTTT. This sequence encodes CASSFTRDTDTQYF.

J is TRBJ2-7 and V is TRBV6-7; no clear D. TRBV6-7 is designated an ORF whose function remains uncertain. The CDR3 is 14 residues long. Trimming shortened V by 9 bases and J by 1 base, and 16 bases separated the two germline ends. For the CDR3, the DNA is TGTGCCAGTACCCTCTCACCAGGATCCTACGAGCAGTACGTC. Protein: CASTLSPGSYEQYV.

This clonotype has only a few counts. For the CDR3, the DNA is TGTGCCAGCAGCTTAGCAGTCCGGCCCAGAGTAAACTATGGCTACACCTTC. Translated: CASSLAVRPRVNYGYTF. The chain employs TRBV7-2 and TRBJ1-2; D ambiguous. Germline V gene data show CDR1 as SGHTA and CDR2 as FQGNSA. The V end was cut by 0 bases, the J end by 2 bases, with 16 bases between. The CDR3 runs to 17 residues.

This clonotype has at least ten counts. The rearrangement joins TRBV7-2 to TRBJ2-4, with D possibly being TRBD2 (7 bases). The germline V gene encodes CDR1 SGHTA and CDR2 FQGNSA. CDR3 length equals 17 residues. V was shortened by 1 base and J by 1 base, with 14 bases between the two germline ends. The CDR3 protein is CASSLGRGAQAKNIQYF. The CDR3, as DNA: TGTGCCAGCAGCTTAGGTCGGGGGGCCCAGGCCAAAAACATTCAGTACTTC.

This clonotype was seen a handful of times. The CDR3 coding sequence is TGCAGTGCTACCCTCATAAATGTACAGATTGAAAAACTGTTTTTT. Protein sequence: CSATLINVQIEKLFF. V usage is TRBV20-1 and J usage is TRBJ1-4; no reliable D call. V lost 4 bases and J 7 bases, leaving 19 bases between the germline ends. Germline CDR1 is DFQATT and CDR2 is SNEGSKA (reference sequence). This CDR3 spans 15 amino acids.

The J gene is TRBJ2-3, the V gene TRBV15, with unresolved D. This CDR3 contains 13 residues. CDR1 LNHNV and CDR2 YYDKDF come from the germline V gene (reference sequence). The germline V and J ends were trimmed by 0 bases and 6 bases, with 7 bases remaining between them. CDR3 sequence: CATSRDPGDTQYF. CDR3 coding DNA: TGTGCCACCAGCAGAGACCCTGGGGATACGCAGTATTTT.

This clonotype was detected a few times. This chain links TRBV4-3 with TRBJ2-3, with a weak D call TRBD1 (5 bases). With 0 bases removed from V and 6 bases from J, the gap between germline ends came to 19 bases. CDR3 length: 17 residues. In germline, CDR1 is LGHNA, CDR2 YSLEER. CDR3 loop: CASSQDGRASPHDTQYF. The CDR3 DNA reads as TGCGCCAGCAGCCAAGATGGCAGGGCATCCCCCCACGATACGCAGTATTTT.

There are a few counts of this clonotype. DNA for the CDR3: TGTGCCAGCAGCTTAGGGTCTCAGGGTGTAGTAGCCTACAATGAGCAGTTCTTC. Translated, it gives CASSLGSQGVVAYNEQFF. V usage is TRBV11-2 and J usage is TRBJ2-1; TRBD1 is a possible D gene (5 bases). The V end lost 1 base, the J end lost 2 bases, and 18 bases lay between the germline ends. Germline V gene sequence: CDR1 SGHAT, CDR2 FQNNGV. CDR3 length: 18 amino acids.

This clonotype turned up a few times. CDR3 protein: CASSVDERPEAFF. Written as DNA, the CDR3 is TGTGCCAGCAGCGTAGATGAGAGACCTGAAGCTTTCTTT. V usage is TRBV9 and J usage is TRBJ1-1; D unclear. Trimming shortened V by 0 bases and J by 6 bases, and 9 bases separated the two germline ends. Germline V gene lookup returns CDR1 SGDLS and CDR2 YYNGEE. This CDR3 region has 13 residues.

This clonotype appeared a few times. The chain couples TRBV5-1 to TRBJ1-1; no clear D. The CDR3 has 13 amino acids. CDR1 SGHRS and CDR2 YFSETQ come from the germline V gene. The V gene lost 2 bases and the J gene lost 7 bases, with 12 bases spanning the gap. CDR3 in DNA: TGCGCCAGCAGCTTATCGAATCGGGTTGAAGCTTTCTTT. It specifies CASSLSNRVEAFF.

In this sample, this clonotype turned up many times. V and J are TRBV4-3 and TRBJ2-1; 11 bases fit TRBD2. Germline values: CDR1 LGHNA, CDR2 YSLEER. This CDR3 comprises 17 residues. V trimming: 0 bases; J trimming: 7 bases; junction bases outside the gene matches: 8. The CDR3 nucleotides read TGCGCCAGCAGCCAAGATCGGAGGGCTAGCGGGGGGAATGAGCAGTTCTTC. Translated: CASSQDRRASGGNEQFF.

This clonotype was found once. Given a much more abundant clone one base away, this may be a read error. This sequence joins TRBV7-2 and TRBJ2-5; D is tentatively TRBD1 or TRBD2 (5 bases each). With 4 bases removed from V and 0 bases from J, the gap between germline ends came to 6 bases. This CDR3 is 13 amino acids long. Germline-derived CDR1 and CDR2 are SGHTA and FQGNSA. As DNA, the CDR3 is TGTGCCAGCAGCTGGGGACACCAAGAGACCCAGTACTTC. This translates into CASSWGHQETQYF.

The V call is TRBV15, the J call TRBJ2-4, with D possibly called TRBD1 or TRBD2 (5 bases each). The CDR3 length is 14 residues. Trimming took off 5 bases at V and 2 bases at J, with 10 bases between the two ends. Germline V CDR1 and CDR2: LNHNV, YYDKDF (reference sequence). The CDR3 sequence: CATSSGQTKNIQYF. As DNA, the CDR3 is TGTGCCACCAGCTCGGGGCAGACCAAAAACATTCAGTACTTC.

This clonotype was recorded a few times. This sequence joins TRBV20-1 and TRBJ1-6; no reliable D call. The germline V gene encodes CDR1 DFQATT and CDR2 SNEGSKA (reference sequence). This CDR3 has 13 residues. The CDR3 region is CSGPRDPNSPLHF. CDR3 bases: TGCAGCGGCCCCCGCGATCCGAATTCACCCCTCCACTTT.

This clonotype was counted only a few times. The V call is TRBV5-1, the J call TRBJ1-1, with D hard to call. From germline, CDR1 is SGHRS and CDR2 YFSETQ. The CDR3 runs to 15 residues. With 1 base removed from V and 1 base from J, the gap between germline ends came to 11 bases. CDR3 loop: CASSLQAGWNTEAFF. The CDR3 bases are TGCGCCAGCAGCTTGCAGGCGGGTTGGAACACTGAAGCTTTCTTT.

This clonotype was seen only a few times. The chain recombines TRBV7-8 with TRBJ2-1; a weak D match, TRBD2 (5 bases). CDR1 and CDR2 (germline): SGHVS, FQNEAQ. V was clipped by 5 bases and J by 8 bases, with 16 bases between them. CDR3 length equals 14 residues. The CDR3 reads CASSRETIPYEQFF. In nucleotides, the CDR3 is TGTGCCAGCAGCCGAGAGACTATCCCCTATGAGCAGTTCTTC.

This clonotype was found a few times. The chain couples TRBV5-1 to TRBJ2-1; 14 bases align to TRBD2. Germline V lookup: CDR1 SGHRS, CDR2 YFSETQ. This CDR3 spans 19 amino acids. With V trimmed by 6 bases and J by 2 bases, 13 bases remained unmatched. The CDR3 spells CASMHYGTSGGPTYNEQFF. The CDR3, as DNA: TGCGCCAGCATGCATTACGGGACTAGCGGGGGCCCGACCTACAATGAGCAGTTCTTC.

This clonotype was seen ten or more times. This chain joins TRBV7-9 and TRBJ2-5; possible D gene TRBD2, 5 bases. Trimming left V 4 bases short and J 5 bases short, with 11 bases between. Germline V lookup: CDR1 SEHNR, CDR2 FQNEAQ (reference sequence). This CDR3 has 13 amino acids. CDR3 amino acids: CASSSLRGETQYF. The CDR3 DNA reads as TGTGCCAGCAGCTCGTTACGGGGTGAGACCCAGTACTTC.

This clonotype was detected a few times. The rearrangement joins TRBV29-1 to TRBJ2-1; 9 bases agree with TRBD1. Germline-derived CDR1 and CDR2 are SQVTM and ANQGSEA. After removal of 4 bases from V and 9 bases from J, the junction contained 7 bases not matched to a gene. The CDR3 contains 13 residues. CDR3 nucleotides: TGCAGCGTTGGTTACAGGGGGCCGGGTGAGCAGTTCTTC. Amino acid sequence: CSVGYRGPGEQFF.

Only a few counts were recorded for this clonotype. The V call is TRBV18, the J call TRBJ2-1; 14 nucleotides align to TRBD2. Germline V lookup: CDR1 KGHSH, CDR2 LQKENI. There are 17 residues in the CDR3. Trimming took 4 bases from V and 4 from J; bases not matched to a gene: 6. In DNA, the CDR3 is TGTGCCAGCTCACGTGGGACTAGCGGGGGAGGATACAATGAGCAGTTCTTC. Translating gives CASSRGTSGGGYNEQFF.

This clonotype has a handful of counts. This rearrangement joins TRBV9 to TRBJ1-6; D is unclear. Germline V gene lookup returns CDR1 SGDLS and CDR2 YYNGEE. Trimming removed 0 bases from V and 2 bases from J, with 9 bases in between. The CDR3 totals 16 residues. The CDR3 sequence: CASSVAESPYNSPLHF. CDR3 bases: TGTGCCAGCAGCGTAGCAGAGTCGCCCTATAATTCACCCCTCCACTTT.

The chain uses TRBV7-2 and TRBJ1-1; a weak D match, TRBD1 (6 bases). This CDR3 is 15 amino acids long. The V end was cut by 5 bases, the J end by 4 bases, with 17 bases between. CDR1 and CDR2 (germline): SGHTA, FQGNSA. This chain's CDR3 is CASSEGGGGVTEAFF. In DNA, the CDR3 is TGTGCCAGCAGCGAAGGGGGGGGTGGGGTCACTGAAGCTTTCTTT.

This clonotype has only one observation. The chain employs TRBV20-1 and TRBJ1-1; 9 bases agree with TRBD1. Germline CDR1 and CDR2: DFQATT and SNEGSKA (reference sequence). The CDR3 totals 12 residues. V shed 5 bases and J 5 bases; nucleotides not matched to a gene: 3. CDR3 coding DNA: TGCAGTGCTCTGGACAGGGGAACTGAAGCTTTCTTT. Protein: CSALDRGTEAFF.

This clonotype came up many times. CDR3 DNA sequence: TGTGCCAGCAGCGTAGAAGGGGAGACCCAGTACTTC. Encoded protein: CASSVEGETQYF. The chain recombines TRBV9 with TRBJ2-5, with D uncertain. This CDR3 spans 12 amino acids. Trimming left V 0 bases short and J 5 bases short, with 5 bases between. The germline V gene has CDR1 SGDLS and CDR2 YYNGEE. Complete variable domain (other parts from reference TRBV9 and TRBJ2-5): DSGVTQTPKHLITATGQRVTLRCSPRSGDLSVYWYQQSLDQGLQFLIQYYNGEERAKGNILERFSAQQFPDLHSELNLSSLELGDSALYFCASSVEGETQYFGPGTRLLVL.

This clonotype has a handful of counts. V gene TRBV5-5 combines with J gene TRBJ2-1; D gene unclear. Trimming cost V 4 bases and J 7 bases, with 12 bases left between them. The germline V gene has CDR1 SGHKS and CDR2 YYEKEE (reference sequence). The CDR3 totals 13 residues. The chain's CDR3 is CASSPYNINEQFF. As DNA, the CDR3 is TGTGCCAGCAGCCCCTACAACATAAATGAGCAGTTCTTC.

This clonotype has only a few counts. The CDR3 region is CASSLALMNTGELFF. DNA of the CDR3: TGCGCCAGCAGCTTGGCGCTTATGAACACCGGGGAGCTGTTTTTT. J is TRBJ2-2 and V is TRBV5-1; D unresolved. V was clipped by 0 bases and J by 1 base, with 7 bases between them. This CDR3 contains 15 residues. Germline lookup yields CDR1 SGHRS and CDR2 YFSETQ. Full variable domain (rest looked up from reference TRBV5-1 and TRBJ2-2): KAGVTQTPRYLIKTRGQQVTLSCSPISGHRSVSWYQQTPGQGLQFLFEYFSETQRNKGNFPGRFSGRQFSNSRSEMNVSTLELGDSALYLCASSLALMNTGELFFGEGSRLTVL.